This TCR beta chain was sequenced in a study of T-cell memory formation after mild COVID-19. As concerns this clonotype: The limits of the CDR3 on the DNA are not certain, so only TCRdb's listed CDR3 is given.

TCRdb processed the 5' RACE reads anew with MiXCR; each CDR3 protein has one entry. The sample shows approximately 250,000 distinct CDR3 sequences, over 15% of them seen only once. The germline CDR1 and CDR2 sequences are SGHTA and FQGNSA. A total of 13 residues make up the CDR3, ends included. Source material: PBMCs or a T cell subset sorted from them (not recorded which). This sequence was found in a man aged 18 to 30 who had mild COVID-19 (a few samples of this study predate the infection). Cell type and time point are not known. The genes are TRBV7-2 and TRBJ2-5. CDR3 loop: CASILGPQETQYF.